The 9 T cell receptor beta chains below were found in one sample sequenced in a study of blood T cell repertoires in COVID-19. Clones were sequenced by immunoSEQ multiplex PCR, and TCRdb holds only the in-frame ones, with some missing. The table lists about 41,000 clones, 80% to 90% of them singletons. Sequencing used peripheral blood. The receptors shown here come from a woman aged 80 or older with active or convalescent COVID-19.

This clone was seen a single time. V is TRBV30 and J is TRBJ1-5; TRBD1 is a possible D gene (6 bases). CDR1 is GTSNPN and CDR2 is SVGIG in the germline V gene (reference sequence). V lost 3 bases and J lost 2, with 11 bases in between. The CDR3 extends over 14 amino acids. The chain's CDR3 is CAWSHRQGNQPQHF. The DNA of the CDR3 is TGTGCCTGGAGCCATCGACAGGGCAATCAGCCCCAGCATTTT. Variable domain in full (rest from reference TRBV30 and TRBJ1-5): SQTIHQWPATLVQPVGSPLSLECTVEGTSNPNLYWYRQAAGRGLQLLFYSVGIGQISSEVPQNLSASRPQDRQFILSSKKLLLSDSGFYLCAWSHRQGNQPQHFGDGTRLSIL.

The chain joins TRBV7-8 to TRBJ1-5; 7 bases match TRBD1. This CDR3 has 16 amino acids. Germline V CDR1 and CDR2: SGHVS, FQNEAQ. With V trimmed by 5 bases and J by 1 base, 8 bases remained unmatched. The CDR3 DNA follows: TGTGCCAGCAGCCAACAGGGACAGCTCAGCAATCAGCCCCAGCATTTT. Translating it yields CASSQQGQLSNQPQHF.

CDR3 coding DNA: TGCGCCAGCAGCCACCCCCCCGGGACAGACAATTCACCCCTCCACTTT. It encodes CASSHPPGTDNSPLHF. This sequence joins TRBV4-1 and TRBJ1-6; TRBD1 agrees at 7 bases. The V gene's germline CDR1 is MGHRA and CDR2 YSYEKL. Trimming removed 3 bases from V and 7 bases from J; junction bases left unmatched: 9. CDR3 length: 16 amino acids.

The chain links TRBV6-5 to TRBJ2-5, with D tentatively TRBD1 (5 bases). The length of the CDR3 is 14 residues. Germline CDR1 reads MNHEY; CDR2 reads SVGAGI. V lost 2 bases and J lost 1, with 8 bases in between. The CDR3 reads CASSYDSSQETQYF. The CDR3 region has the DNA TGTGCCAGCAGTTACGACAGCAGCCAAGAGACCCAGTACTTC.

The CDR3 here is CASSHDRATEPQHF. The CDR3 nucleotides are TGTGCCAGCAGTCACGACAGAGCGACAGAGCCCCAGCATTTT. The gene calls are TRBV7-9 and TRBJ1-5; D may be TRBD1 (5 bases). The germline V gene has CDR1 SEHNR and CDR2 FQNEAQ (reference sequence). The CDR3 runs to 14 residues. V lost 6 bases to trimming and J lost 8 bases, with 17 bases between them.

The chain joins TRBV25-1 to TRBJ1-6; D remains ambiguous. Trimming cost V 4 bases and J 1 base, with 8 bases left between them. Germline CDR1 is MGHDK and CDR2 is SYGVNS. The CDR3 spans 15 residues. The CDR3 DNA reads as TGTGCCAGCAGTGCCGGGATGTCCTATAATTCACCCCTCCACTTT. This sequence encodes CASSAGMSYNSPLHF.

CDR3: CASSSTGGGTEAFF. The DNA for the CDR3 is TGTGCCAGCAGTTCGACAGGGGGAGGGACTGAAGCTTTCTTT. The chain couples TRBV6-6 to TRBJ1-1, with TRBD1 identical over 9 bases. The CDR3 consists of 14 residues. Germline V gene lookup returns CDR1 MNHNY and CDR2 SVGAGI (reference sequence). Germline trimming cut 4 bases from V and 5 bases from J; bases unmatched to any gene: 5.

V usage is TRBV2 and J usage is TRBJ1-5, with a tentative D call TRBD1 (5 bases). This CDR3 has 14 amino acids. CDR1 SNHLY and CDR2 FYNNEI come from the germline V gene. V was clipped by 6 bases and J by 4 bases, with 13 bases between them. CDR3 in amino acids: CASRWGGGNQPQHF. DNA of the CDR3: TGTGCCAGCAGGTGGGGGGGTGGAAATCAGCCCCAGCATTTT. Using reference TRBV2 and TRBJ1-5 for the parts outside the CDR3, the full variable domain is EPEVTQTPSHQVTQMGQEVILRCVPISNHLYFYWYRQILGQKVEFLVSFYNNEISEKSEIFDDQFSVERPDGSNFTLKIRSTKLEDSAMYFCASRWGGGNQPQHFGDGTRLSIL.

This chain links TRBV11-2 with TRBJ1-1; D unclear. Trimming stripped 5 bases from V and 6 bases from J, with 16 bases between. The CDR3 is made up of 14 amino acids. CDR1 is SGHAT, CDR2 FQNNGV, per germline. The CDR3 DNA sequence: TGTGCCAGCAGCCTAAATCCGGGAAGGGCTGAAGCTTTCTTT. Translation gives CASSLNPGRAEAFF.